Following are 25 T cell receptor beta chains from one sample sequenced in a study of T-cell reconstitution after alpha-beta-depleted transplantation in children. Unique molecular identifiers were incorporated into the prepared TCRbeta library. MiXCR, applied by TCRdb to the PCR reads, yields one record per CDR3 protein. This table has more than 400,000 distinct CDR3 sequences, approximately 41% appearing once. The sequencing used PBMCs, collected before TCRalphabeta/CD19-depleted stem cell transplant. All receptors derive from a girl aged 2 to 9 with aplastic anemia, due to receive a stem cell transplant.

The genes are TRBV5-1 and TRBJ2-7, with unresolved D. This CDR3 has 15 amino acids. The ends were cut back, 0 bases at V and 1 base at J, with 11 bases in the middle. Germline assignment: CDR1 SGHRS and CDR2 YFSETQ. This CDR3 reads CASSLAPTVSYEQYF. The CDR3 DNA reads TGCGCCAGCAGCTTGGCCCCAACTGTATCCTACGAGCAGTACTTC. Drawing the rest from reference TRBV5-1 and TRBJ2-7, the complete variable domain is KAGVTQTPRYLIKTRGQQVTLSCSPISGHRSVSWYQQTPGQGLQFLFEYFSETQRNKGNFPGRFSGRQFSNSRSEMNVSTLELGDSALYLCASSLAPTVSYEQYFGPGTRLTVT.

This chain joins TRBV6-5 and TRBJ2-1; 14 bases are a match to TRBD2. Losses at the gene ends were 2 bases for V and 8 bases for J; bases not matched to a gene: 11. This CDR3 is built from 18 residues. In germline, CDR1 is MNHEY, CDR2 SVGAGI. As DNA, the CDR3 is TGTGCCAGCAGTTACCTCGGGGTGGGGACTAGCGGGGGCGATGAGCAGTTCTTC. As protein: CASSYLGVGTSGGDEQFF.

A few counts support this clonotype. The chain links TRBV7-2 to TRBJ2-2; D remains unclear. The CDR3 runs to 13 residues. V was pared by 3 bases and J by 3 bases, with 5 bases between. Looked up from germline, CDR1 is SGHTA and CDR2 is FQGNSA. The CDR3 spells CASSFQHTGELFF. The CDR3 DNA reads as TGTGCCAGCAGCTTTCAGCACACCGGGGAGCTGTTTTTT.

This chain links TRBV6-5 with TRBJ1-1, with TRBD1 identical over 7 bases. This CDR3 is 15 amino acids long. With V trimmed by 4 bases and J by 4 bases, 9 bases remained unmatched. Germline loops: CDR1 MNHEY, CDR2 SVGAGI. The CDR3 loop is CASSSPRTGGTEAFF. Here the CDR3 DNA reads TGTGCCAGCAGTTCCCCCCGGACAGGAGGCACTGAAGCTTTCTTT.

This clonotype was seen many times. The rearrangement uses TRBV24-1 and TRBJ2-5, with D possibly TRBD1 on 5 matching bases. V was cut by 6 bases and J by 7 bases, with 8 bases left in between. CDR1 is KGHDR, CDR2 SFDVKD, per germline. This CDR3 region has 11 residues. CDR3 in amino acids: CATSYQGTQYF. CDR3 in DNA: TGTGCCACCAGTTACCAGGGGACCCAGTACTTC.

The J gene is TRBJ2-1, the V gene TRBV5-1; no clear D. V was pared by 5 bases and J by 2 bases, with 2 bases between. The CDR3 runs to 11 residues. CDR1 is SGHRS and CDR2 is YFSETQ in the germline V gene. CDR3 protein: CASRAYNEQFF. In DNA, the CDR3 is TGCGCCAGCAGGGCCTACAATGAGCAGTTCTTC.

The CDR3 protein is CASSFVGGRTGELFF. The DNA for the CDR3 is TGTGCCAGCAGTTTTGTAGGGGGCCGAACCGGGGAGCTGTTTTTT. The chain recombines TRBV28 with TRBJ2-2, with 7 bases lining up with TRBD1. CDR3 length: 15 residues. Germline CDR1 reads MDHEN; CDR2 reads SYDVKM. J gave up 5 bases and V 3 bases, and 6 bases lay outside the gene matches.

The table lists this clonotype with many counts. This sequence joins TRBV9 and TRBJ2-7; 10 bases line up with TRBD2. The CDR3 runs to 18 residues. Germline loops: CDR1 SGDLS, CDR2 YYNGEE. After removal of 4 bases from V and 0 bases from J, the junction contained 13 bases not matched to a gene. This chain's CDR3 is CASSPPVRASGSSYEQYF. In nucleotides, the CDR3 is TGTGCCAGCAGCCCCCCAGTAAGGGCTAGCGGGAGCTCCTACGAGCAGTACTTC.

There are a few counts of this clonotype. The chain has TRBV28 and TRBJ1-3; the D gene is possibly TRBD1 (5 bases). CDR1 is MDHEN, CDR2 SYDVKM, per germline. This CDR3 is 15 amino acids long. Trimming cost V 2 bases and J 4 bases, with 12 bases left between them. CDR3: CASSLPGRKGNTIYF. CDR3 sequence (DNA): TGTGCCAGCAGTTTACCGGGGCGAAAAGGAAACACCATATATTTT. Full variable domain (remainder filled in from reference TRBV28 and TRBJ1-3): DVKVTQSSRYLVKRTGEKVFLECVQDMDHENMFWYRQDPGLGLRLIYFSYDVKMKEKGDIPEGYSVSREKKERFSLILESASTNQTSMYLCASSLPGRKGNTIYFGEGSWLTVV.

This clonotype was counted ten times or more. The CDR3 DNA reads as TGTGCCAGCAGTTTAGGACAGGGTTTTAGCGGGGCCTCCTACGAGCAGTACTTC. Translating it yields CASSLGQGFSGASYEQYF. J is TRBJ2-7 and V is TRBV12-3 or TRBV12-4, with TRBD2 as a possible D gene (8 bases). CDR3 length: 18 amino acids. V was clipped by 1 base and J by 0 bases, with 19 bases between them.

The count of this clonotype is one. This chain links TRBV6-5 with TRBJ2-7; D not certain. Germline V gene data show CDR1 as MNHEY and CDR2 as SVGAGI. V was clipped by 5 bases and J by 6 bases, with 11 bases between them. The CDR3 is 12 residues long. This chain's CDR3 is CASSPSGAEQYF. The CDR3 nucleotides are TGTGCCAGCAGTCCCTCAGGCGCCGAGCAGTACTTC.

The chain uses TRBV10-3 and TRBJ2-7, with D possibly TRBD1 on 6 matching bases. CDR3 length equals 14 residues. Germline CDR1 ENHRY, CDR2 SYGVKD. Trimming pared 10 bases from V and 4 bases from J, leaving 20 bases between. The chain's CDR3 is CATRRTEATYEQYF. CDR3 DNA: TGTGCCACACGGAGGACAGAGGCGACTTACGAGCAGTACTTC.

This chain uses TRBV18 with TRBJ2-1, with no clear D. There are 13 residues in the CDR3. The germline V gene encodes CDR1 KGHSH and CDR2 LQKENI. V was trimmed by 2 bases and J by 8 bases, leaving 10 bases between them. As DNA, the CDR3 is TGTGCCAGCTCACCATCGAACGGAGATGAGCAGTTCTTC. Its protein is CASSPSNGDEQFF.

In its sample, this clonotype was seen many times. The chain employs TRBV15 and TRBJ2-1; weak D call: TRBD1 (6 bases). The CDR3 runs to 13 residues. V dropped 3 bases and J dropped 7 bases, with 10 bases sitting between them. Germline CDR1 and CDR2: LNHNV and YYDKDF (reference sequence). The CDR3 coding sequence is TGTGCCACCAGCAGTCCCACAGGGAATGAGCAGTTCTTC. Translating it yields CATSSPTGNEQFF.

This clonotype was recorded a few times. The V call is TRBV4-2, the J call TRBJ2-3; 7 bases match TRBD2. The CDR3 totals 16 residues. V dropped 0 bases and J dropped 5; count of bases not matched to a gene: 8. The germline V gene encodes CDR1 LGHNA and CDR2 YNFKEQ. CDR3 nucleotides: TGTGCCAGCAGCCAAGAGACAGCGGGAACTGTAGATACGCAGTATTTT. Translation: CASSQETAGTVDTQYF.

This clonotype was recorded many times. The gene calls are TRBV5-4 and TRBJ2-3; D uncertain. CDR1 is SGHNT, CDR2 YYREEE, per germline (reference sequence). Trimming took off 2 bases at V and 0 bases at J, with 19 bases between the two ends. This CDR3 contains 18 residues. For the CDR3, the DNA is TGTGCCAGCAGCTTTGGCTTCCGCTCATCTCCTAGCACAGATACGCAGTATTTT. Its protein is CASSFGFRSSPSTDTQYF.

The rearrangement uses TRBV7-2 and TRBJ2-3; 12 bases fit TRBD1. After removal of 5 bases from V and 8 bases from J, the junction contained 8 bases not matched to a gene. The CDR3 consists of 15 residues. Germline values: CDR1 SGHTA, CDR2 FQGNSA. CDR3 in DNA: TGTGCCAGCAGCCGGGGACAGGGGGCTAAGGGTACGCAGTATTTT. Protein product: CASSRGQGAKGTQYF.

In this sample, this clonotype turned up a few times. CDR3 sequence: CASSLEGHRAEAFF. CDR3 sequence (DNA): TGTGCCAGCAGCTTAGAGGGGCATCGCGCTGAAGCTTTCTTT. This chain connects TRBV7-9 to TRBJ1-1, with a weak D call TRBD1 (5 bases). Germline assignment: CDR1 SEHNR and CDR2 FQNEAQ (reference sequence). The ends were cut back, 1 base at V and 6 bases at J, with 12 bases in the middle. The CDR3 sequence is 14 residues long.

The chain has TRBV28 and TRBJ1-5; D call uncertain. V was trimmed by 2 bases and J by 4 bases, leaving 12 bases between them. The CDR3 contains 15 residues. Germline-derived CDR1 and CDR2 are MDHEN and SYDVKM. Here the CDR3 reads CASSLDQRRNQPQHF. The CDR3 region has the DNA TGTGCCAGCAGTTTAGACCAACGAAGGAATCAGCCCCAGCATTTT.

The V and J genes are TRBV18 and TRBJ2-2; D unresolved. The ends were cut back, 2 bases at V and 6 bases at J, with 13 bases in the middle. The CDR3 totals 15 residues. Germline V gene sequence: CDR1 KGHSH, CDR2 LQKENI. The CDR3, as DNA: TGTGCCAGCTCACCAGTGGCGCAAACAGCCGGGGAGCTGTTTTTT. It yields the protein CASSPVAQTAGELFF.

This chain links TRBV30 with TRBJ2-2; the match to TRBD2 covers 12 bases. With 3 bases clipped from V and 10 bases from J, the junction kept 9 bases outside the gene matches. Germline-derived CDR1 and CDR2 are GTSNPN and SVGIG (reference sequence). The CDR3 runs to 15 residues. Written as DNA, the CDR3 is TGTGCCTGGAGACTAGCGGGGGGAGGCAGCGTGGAGCTGTTTTTT. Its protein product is CAWRLAGGGSVELFF. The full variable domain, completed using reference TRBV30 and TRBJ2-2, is SQTIHQWPATLVQPVGSPLSLECTVEGTSNPNLYWYRQAAGRGLQLLFYSVGIGQISSEVPQNLSASRPQDRQFILSSKKLLLSDSGFYLCAWRLAGGGSVELFFGEGSRLTVL.

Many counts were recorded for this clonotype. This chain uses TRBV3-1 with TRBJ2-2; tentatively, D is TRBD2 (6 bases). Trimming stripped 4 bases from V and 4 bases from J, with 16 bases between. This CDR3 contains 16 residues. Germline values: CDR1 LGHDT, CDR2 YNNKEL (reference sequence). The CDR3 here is CASSLLRRGATGELFF. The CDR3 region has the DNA TGTGCCAGCAGCCTCTTGAGGAGGGGAGCCACCGGGGAGCTGTTTTTT.

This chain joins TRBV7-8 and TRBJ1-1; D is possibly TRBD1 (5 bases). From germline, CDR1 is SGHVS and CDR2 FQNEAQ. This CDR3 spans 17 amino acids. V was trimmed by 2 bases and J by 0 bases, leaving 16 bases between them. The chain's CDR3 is CASSLMVTGRMNTEAFF. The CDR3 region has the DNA TGTGCCAGCAGCTTAATGGTCACGGGGCGCATGAACACTGAAGCTTTCTTT.

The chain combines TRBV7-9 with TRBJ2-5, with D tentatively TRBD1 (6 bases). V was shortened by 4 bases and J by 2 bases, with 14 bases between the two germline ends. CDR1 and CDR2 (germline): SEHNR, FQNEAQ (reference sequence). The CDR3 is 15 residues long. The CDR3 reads CASSSRGRGQETQYF. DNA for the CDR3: TGTGCCAGCAGCTCAAGGGGGAGAGGACAAGAGACCCAGTACTTC.

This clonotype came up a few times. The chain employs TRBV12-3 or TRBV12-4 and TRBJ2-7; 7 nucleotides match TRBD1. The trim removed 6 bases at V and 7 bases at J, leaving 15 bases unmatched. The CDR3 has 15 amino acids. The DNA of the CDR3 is TGTGCCAGCAGCCTCGACAGGGCCTTGCCTAGGGAGCAGTACTTC. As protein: CASSLDRALPREQYF.